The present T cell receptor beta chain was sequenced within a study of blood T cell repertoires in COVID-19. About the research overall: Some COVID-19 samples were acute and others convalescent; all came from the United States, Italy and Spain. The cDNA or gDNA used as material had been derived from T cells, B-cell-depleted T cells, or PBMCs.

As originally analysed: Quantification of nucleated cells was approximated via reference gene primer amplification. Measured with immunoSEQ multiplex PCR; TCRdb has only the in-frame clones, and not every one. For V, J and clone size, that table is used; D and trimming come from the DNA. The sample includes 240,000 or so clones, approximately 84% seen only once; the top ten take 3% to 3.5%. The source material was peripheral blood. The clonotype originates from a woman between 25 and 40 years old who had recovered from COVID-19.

The CDR3 nucleotides read TGTGCCAGTAGTTTACCCGACAGGGTCGGGGGTAAGCCCCAGCATTTT. Protein: CASSLPDRVGGKPQHF. The chain uses TRBV19 and TRBJ1-5; 7 positions agree with TRBD1. CDR1 and CDR2 (germline): LNHDA, SQIVND (reference sequence). CDR3 length: 16 amino acids. The ends lost 5 bases at V and 8 bases at J; junction bases unmatched: 15. Drawing the rest from reference TRBV19 and TRBJ1-5, the complete variable domain is DGGITQSPKYLFRKEGQNVTLSCEQNLNHDAMYWYRQDPGQGLRLIYYSQIVNDFQKGDIAEGYSVSREKKESFPLTVTSAQKNPTAFYLCASSLPDRVGGKPQHFGDGTRLSIL.